This T cell receptor (beta chain) is from a study of tumor-infiltrating lymphocytes in primary liver carcinoma (TCRdb year 2017). About the investigation overall: Hepatocellular carcinoma (four) or combined HCC and intrahepatic cholangiocarcinoma (one) was present in the five patients, who were three men and two women aged 30 to 69 years. Reproducibility between technical replicate repertoires was high, with correlation coefficients above 0.95 and mean shared-clone rates near 0.89. A total of approximately 35 specimens from 5 patients underwent TCRbeta repertoire sequencing, comprising 25 tumor regions, 5 adjacent noncancerous liver tissues and 5 peripheral blood samples. For each liver tumor, the study sampled five regions along with adjacent normal tissue and blood, and applied TCRbeta repertoire sequencing, expression microarrays and whole-exome sequencing. The five patients had tumors of stage T1-T3 N0M0, with maximum diameters ranging from roughly 4.2 to 11 cm. Roughly 3.5 to 8 million productive TCRbeta reads were obtained per sample, and no significant difference in read depth was found between tissue types. The roughly 25 tumor region samples were profiled with Agilent mRNA microarrays so that TCRbeta repertoire diversity could be related to the local molecular phenotype.

A constant-region primer and ProtoScript II reverse transcriptase were used to reverse-transcribe TCRbeta-specific cDNA from around 540 ng total RNA. Three nested multiplex PCR rounds, following a slightly modified ARM-PCR procedure, were used to build the TCRbeta libraries. The first two PCR rounds used multiplex TRBV1-TRBV30 forward primers with a Cbeta reverse primer, each for approximately 11 cycles. A final 25-cycle PCR with Deep VentR polymerase added sample barcodes and Illumina adapters. Amplicons of 200-500 bp were gel-purified with a QIAquick gel extraction kit before sequencing. TCRbeta amplicons were sequenced on an Illumina HiSeq 2500 with 250-bp paired-end reads. The study's own analysis went as follows. Reads were quality-trimmed with Trimmomatic v0.33, and paired reads were merged with FLASH v1.2.11 to recover full CDR3 sequences. MiGEC v1.2.1b assigned V, D and J germline segments to the rearranged TCRbeta sequences. Clonotype statistics, along with Shannon-Wiener diversity indices, were calculated using VDJtools v1.0.0. Except for diversity analysis, only each sample's 250 most abundant clonotypes were used in subsequent analyses to reduce sampling bias. TCRdb applied fastp at Q25 and MiXCR to the public reads, then kept only in-frame beta chains. Under each unique CDR3 protein, matching rows form one entry showing the most common genes and DNA. In this record, the V and J calls reflect TCRdb's handling and not the investigators' own analysis. The sample records about 210,000 distinct CDR3 sequences, roughly 80% of which are singletons. About a sixth of the sample rests with the top ten.

The V and J ends are trimmed by 8 bases and 0 bases, leaving 19 bases between them. Sequences SQVTM (CDR1) and ANQGSEA (CDR2) are obtained from the germline V gene. The CDR3 runs 15 residues from the cysteine to the phenylalanine. CDR3 DNA is the only sequence kept; it has 45 bases, read in frame from the first base. On this clonotype: It lacks a known antigen. Base qualities were left out, and no much larger clone turns up one base away.

Without any cell sorting, total RNA and DNA were extracted together from approximately 20-30 mg of bulk tissue using the AllPrep DNA/RNA mini kit. Four to six patients with histopathologically diagnosed primary liver carcinoma underwent surgical resection in China between November 2015 and March 2016. At the time of sampling, the patients had chronic HBV infection and had not received any treatment. Five spatially separated regions were sampled from each tumor: the superior, inferior, left-lateral and right-lateral poles, plus the tumor centre. More than 85% viable tumor cells were found by histology in every tumor sample. Fresh tumor and adjacent tissue pieces were bisected, with one half stored in RNAlater at -80 degrees C and the other half sent for histology. Overall study outcomes, separate from this receptor: The study included only a few patients, and the authors note findings should be validated in a larger study. Because only the TCR beta chain was sequenced and unpaired alpha chains were not captured, true repertoire diversity is likely underestimated. The top 250 clones made up a significantly larger repertoire fraction in tumors than in blood (p = 0.039). Comparison of CD4+ and CD8+ T cell repertoires was precluded by the use of bulk unsorted samples. Pairs of tumor regions showed greater repertoire overlap (mean around 36%) than tumor-adjacent pairs (approximately 17%) or tumor-blood pairs (approximately 14%), which is consistent with antigen-driven expansion. Only roughly 8-25% of top clones appeared in all five regions of a tumor, which suggests that tumor-infiltrating T cells are spatially heterogeneous.

The TCR originated in a man between 40 and 49 years old with primary liver carcinoma and hepatitis B virus infection. The chain employs TRBV29-1 and TRBJ1-1; a tentative D match to TRBD1 spans 5 bases. The sequenced sample consisted of tumor tissue from primary liver carcinoma. CDR3 reads: CSTIVVRGLNTEAFF. The sequenced DNA: TGCAGCACCATTGTTGTAAGGGGCTTGAACACTGAAGCTTTCTTT.